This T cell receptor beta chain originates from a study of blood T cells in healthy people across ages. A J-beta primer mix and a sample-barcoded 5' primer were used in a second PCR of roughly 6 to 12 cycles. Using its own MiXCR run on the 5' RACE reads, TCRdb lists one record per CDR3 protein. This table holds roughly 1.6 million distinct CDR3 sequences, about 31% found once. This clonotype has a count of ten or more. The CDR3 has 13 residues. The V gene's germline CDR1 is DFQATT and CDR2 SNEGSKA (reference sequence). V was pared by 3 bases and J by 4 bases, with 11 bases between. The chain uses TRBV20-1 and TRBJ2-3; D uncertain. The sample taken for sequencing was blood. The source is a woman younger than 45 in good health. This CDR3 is CSASKIQADTQYF. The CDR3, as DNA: TGCAGTGCTAGCAAGATCCAAGCAGATACGCAGTATTTT.